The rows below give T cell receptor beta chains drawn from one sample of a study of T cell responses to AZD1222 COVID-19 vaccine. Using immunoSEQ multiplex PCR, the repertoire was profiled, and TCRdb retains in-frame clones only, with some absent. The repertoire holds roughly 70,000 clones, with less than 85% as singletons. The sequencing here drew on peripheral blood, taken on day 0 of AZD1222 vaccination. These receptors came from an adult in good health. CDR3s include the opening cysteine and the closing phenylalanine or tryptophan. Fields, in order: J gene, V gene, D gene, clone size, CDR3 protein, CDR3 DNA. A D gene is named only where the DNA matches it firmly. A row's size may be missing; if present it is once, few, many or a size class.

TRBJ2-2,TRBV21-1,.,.,CASSKVVGGPRYTGELFF,TGTGCCAGCAGCAAAGTCGTTGGGGGCCCACGATACACCGGGGAGCTGTTTTTT
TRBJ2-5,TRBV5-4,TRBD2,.,CASSLHRTRRSETQYF,TGTGCCAGCAGCTTGCATCGGACTAGAAGGTCCGAGACCCAGTACTTC
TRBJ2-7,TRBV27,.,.,CASSFSLGQYF,TGTGCCAGCAGTTTTAGTTTGGGGCAGTACTTC
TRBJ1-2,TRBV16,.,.,CASSQGLYGYTF,TGTGCCAGCAGCCAGGGGCTCTATGGCTACACCTTC
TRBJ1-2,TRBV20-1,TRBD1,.,CSASARDRGGYTF,TGCAGTGCTAGTGCTCGGGACAGAGGCGGCTACACCTTC
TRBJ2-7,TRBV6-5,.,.,CASSKGFLRGYEQYF,TGTGCCAGTTCCAAAGGGTTCCTAAGGGGCTACGAGCAGTACTTC
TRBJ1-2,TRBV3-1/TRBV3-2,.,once,CASSQVSSSYGYTF,TGTGCCAGCAGCCAAGTTTCCAGTTCCTATGGCTACACCTTC
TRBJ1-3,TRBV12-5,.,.,CASGLGVSSGNTIYF,TGTGCTAGTGGTTTGGGGGTAAGCTCTGGAAACACCATATATTTT
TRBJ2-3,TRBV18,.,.,CASSPGVVDTQYF,TGTGCCAGCTCACCGGGGGTTGTAGATACGCAGTATTTT
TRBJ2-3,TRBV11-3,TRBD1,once,CASSLVRDRVTDTQYF,TGTGCCAGCAGCTTAGTCCGGGACAGGGTGACAGATACGCAGTATTTT
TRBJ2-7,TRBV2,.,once,CASSDPSRTESYEQYF,TGTGCCAGCAGTGACCCTTCGAGGACAGAGTCCTACGAGCAGTACTTC
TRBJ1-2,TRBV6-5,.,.,CASRGTADNYGYTF,TGTGCCAGCAGGGGGACCGCCGATAACTATGGCTACACCTTC
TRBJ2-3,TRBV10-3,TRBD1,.,CAIRDRTSGDTQYF,TGTGCCATCAGGGACAGGACCTCGGGTGATACGCAGTATTTT
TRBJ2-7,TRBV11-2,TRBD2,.,CASSQGLEGYEQYF,TGTGCCAGCAGCCAGGGACTAGAAGGCTACGAGCAGTACTTC
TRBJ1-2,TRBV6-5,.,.,CASSFGHLSNYGYTF,TGTGCCAGCAGTTTTGGACACCTCTCTAACTATGGCTACACCTTC
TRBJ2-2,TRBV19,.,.,CASSIGGTGELFF,TGTGCCAGTAGTATAGGTGGGACTGGGGAGCTGTTTTTT
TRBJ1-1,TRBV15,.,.,CATSRAGSTEAFF,TGTGCCACCAGCAGGGCGGGCTCCACTGAAGCTTTCTTT
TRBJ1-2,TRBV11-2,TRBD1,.,CASSLGDRWGYTF,TGTGCCAGCAGCTTAGGGGACAGGTGGGGCTACACCTTC
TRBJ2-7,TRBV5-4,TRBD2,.,CASSPSGASYEQYF,TGTGCCAGCAGCCCCAGCGGGGCCTCCTACGAGCAGTACTTC
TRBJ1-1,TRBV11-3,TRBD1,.,CASSSRTGVRAEAFF,TGTGCCAGCAGCTCCCGTACAGGGGTTAGGGCTGAAGCTTTCTTT
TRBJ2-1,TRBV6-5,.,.,CASSRILAPYNEQFF,TGTGCCAGCAGCCGTATCCTAGCGCCATACAATGAGCAGTTCTTC
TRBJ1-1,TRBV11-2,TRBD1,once,CASSSRTGRNTEAFF,TGTGCCAGCAGCTCCCGGACAGGCCGGAACACTGAAGCTTTCTTT
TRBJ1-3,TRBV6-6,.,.,CASSYEALSGNTIYF,TGTGCCAGCAGTTATGAGGCCTTATCTGGAAACACCATATATTTT
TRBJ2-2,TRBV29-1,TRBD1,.,CSVSFDRGYTGELFF,TGCAGCGTTAGCTTCGACAGGGGATACACCGGGGAGCTGTTTTTT
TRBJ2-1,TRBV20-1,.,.,CSASGSSYNEQFF,TGCAGTGCGAGTGGTAGCTCCTACAATGAGCAGTTCTTC
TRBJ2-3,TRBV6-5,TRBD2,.,CASSSGRETDTQYF,TGTGCCAGCAGTAGCGGGAGGGAAACAGATACGCAGTATTTT
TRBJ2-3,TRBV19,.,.,CASSLGGNTDTQYF,TGTGCCAGTAGTTTGGGCGGGAACACAGATACGCAGTATTTT
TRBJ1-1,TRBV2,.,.,CAIIGANTEAFF,TGTGCCATCATAGGGGCGAACACTGAAGCTTTCTTT
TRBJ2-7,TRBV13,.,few,CASSPASRLLPHEQYF,TGTGCCAGCAGCCCCGCTTCCCGTTTGCTGCCCCACGAGCAGTACTTC
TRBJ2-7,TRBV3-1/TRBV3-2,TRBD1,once,CASSQGTGPKYF,TGTGCCAGCAGCCAGGGGACAGGTCCTAAGTACTTC
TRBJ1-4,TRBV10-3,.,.,CAINDQGSNEKLFF,TGTGCCATCAATGATCAGGGCTCTAATGAAAAACTGTTTTTT
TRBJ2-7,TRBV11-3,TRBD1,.,CASRRQGAREQYF,TGTGCCAGCAGGAGACAGGGGGCGAGGGAGCAGTACTTC
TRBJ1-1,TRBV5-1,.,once,CASSLLAGTNTEAFF,TGCGCCAGCAGCTTGTTGGCGGGGACGAACACTGAAGCTTTCTTT